The 22 T cell receptor beta chains given below trace back to one sample, sequenced in a study of shared clonotypes between healthy human individuals. Libraries were prepared by immunoSEQ multiplex PCR; TCRdb keeps only in-frame clonotypes and omits some of them. Of about 1 million clones listed, about 80% are singletons. What was sequenced was memory CD4+ T cells sorted from blood. The subset is: CD45RA-negative fraction. All receptors derive from a man aged 18 to 29 in good health.

The rearrangement joins TRBV7-2 to TRBJ2-6; D may be TRBD2 (5 bases). Germline V gene lookup returns CDR1 SGHTA and CDR2 FQGNSA. V lost 1 base and J 0 bases, leaving 13 bases between the germline ends. The CDR3 contains 18 residues. The CDR3 sequence is CASSLGPGAGSGANVLTF. The CDR3 DNA is TGTGCCAGCAGCTTAGGGCCGGGTGCGGGCTCTGGGGCCAACGTCCTGACTTTC.

This rearrangement joins TRBV4-3 to TRBJ2-3; 11 bases are a match to TRBD1. V lost 0 bases and J lost 8; bases outside the gene matches: 7. The CDR3 totals 16 residues. Germline CDR1 LGHNA, CDR2 YSLEER. CDR3 sequence (DNA): TGCGCCAGCAGCCAAGAGTTAGGACAGGGGGCTGGTACGCAGTATTTT. It translates to CASSQELGQGAGTQYF.

The V and J genes are TRBV7-9 and TRBJ1-1; no clear D gene. In germline, CDR1 is SEHNR, CDR2 FQNEAQ (reference sequence). The CDR3 contains 16 residues. V was cut by 4 bases and J by 3 bases, with 18 bases left in between. CDR3 sequence: CASSSGWLGRDTEAFF. CDR3 nucleotides: TGTGCCAGCAGCTCGGGCTGGTTGGGTCGCGACACTGAAGCTTTCTTT.

The table lists this clone with many counts. The chain combines TRBV12-5 with TRBJ2-3; D uncertain. V dropped 5 bases and J dropped 4 bases, with 16 bases sitting between them. Germline values: CDR1 LGHNT, CDR2 FRNRAP. The CDR3 loop spans 15 amino acids. The CDR3 DNA reads as TGTGCTAGTGGTCGTAGACCCATTGATTCAGATACGCAGTATTTT. This translates into CASGRRPIDSDTQYF.

V is TRBV28 and J is TRBJ1-2; 7 bases align to TRBD1. The V gene end was trimmed by 10 bases and the J gene end by 3 bases; junction bases not matched to a gene: 8. This CDR3 comprises 13 residues. Per germline, CDR1 MDHEN and CDR2 SYDVKM. The CDR3 nucleotides are TGTGCCACCCACAGGGGAAACGACTATGGCTACACCTTC. It codes for CATHRGNDYGYTF.

The genes are TRBV7-2 and TRBJ2-1; 7 bases align to TRBD2. This CDR3 is built from 18 residues. Germline loops: CDR1 SGHTA, CDR2 FQGNSA. The V segment lost 8 bases and the J segment 0 bases; nucleotides outside the gene matches: 16. CDR3 coding DNA: TGTGCCAGCGGAACAAGTAAAAGCGGGATGAGCTCCTACAATGAGCAGTTCTTC. Its protein product is CASGTSKSGMSSYNEQFF.

This clone has at least ten counts. The genes are TRBV30 and TRBJ2-7, with D unclear. The CDR3 has 13 amino acids. The germline V and J ends were trimmed by 1 base and 5 bases, with 12 bases remaining between them. Germline V CDR1 and CDR2: GTSNPN, SVGIG (reference sequence). The CDR3 DNA sequence: TGTGCCTGGAGTGACAGCCCGGTCGACGAGCAGTACTTC. Translated: CAWSDSPVDEQYF.

In this sample, this clone turned up once. The chain recombines TRBV19 with TRBJ2-1, with 8 nucleotides matching TRBD1. The trim removed 9 bases at V and 7 bases at J, leaving 11 bases unmatched. The CDR3 totals 14 residues. Germline V lookup: CDR1 LNHDA, CDR2 SQIVND (reference sequence). The chain's CDR3 is CASGQGVKSNEQFF. As DNA, the CDR3 is TGTGCCAGCGGACAGGGCGTCAAGAGTAATGAGCAGTTCTTC.

In the case of this clone: The sample holds other DNA sequences that translate to the same CDR3. This chain uses TRBV5-1 with TRBJ2-5; D might be TRBD1 (6 bases). Looked up from germline, CDR1 is SGHRS and CDR2 is YFSETQ. This CDR3 region has 14 residues. Trimming took 0 bases from V and 5 from J, leaving 11 bases between them. The CDR3 region is CASSLAVRGETQYF. The CDR3, as DNA: TGCGCCAGCAGCTTGGCCGTGAGGGGGGAGACCCAGTACTTC.

This clone was recorded only once. The chain has TRBV7-9 and TRBJ2-1; maybe TRBD2 (5 bases). CDR3 length equals 11 residues. Trimming removed 2 bases at V and 10 bases at J, with 6 bases between. CDR1 is SEHNR, CDR2 FQNEAQ, per germline (reference sequence). The CDR3 loop reads CASSLTGEQFF. The CDR3 bases are TGTGCCAGCAGCTTAACGGGAGAGCAGTTCTTC.

This clone was found once. In DNA form, the CDR3 reads TGTGCCACCAGCAGAGGGAAGACAGGGGTAGACGGCTACACCTTC. It is translated as CATSRGKTGVDGYTF. This chain joins TRBV15 and TRBJ1-2; TRBD1 agrees at 8 bases. Germline V CDR1 and CDR2: LNHNV, YYDKDF (reference sequence). V was pared by 1 base and J by 8 bases, with 9 bases of the junction left unmatched. The CDR3 length is 15 residues.

The V gene is TRBV28, the J gene TRBJ2-2; D ambiguous. CDR1 is MDHEN, CDR2 SYDVKM, per germline. The CDR3 has 13 residues. V was trimmed by 2 bases and J by 2 bases, leaving 3 bases between them. The DNA of the CDR3 is TGTGCCAGCAGTTTAAGAAACACCGGGGAGCTGTTTTTT. This translates into CASSLRNTGELFF.

V and J are TRBV7-8 and TRBJ1-1, with unresolved D. The CDR3 covers 16 residues. CDR1 is SGHVS, CDR2 FQNEAQ, per germline. Trimming shortened V by 0 bases and J by 0 bases, and 11 bases separated the two germline ends. The CDR3 DNA is TGTGCCAGCAGCTTAGCTGGCCCCGGAATGAACACTGAAGCTTTCTTT. Its protein is CASSLAGPGMNTEAFF.

The chain joins TRBV7-2 to TRBJ2-1, with 7 bases lining up with TRBD2. The CDR3 totals 16 residues. The germline gives CDR1 SGHTA, CDR2 FQGNSA. The junction had 16 bases not matched to a gene; V was cut back by 5 bases and J by 9 bases. Here the CDR3 DNA reads TGTGCCAGCAGCACCGAGACTAGCATTAAAGTGGGTGAGCAGTTCTTC. This translates into CASSTETSIKVGEQFF.

V and J are TRBV19 and TRBJ1-5, with D perhaps matching TRBD1 (6 bases). From germline, CDR1 is LNHDA and CDR2 SQIVND (reference sequence). Trimming cost V 5 bases and J 2 bases, with 13 bases left between them. The CDR3 is made up of 15 amino acids. The CDR3 protein is CASSATGYGNQPQHF. The CDR3 bases are TGTGCCAGTAGTGCCACAGGGTATGGCAATCAGCCCCAGCATTTT.

The V and J genes are TRBV7-2 and TRBJ2-3; the D gene could be TRBD1 or TRBD2 (5 bases each). Trimming removed 7 bases at V and 11 bases at J, with 13 bases between. Germline assignment: CDR1 SGHTA and CDR2 FQGNSA. CDR3 length: 11 amino acids. The CDR3 region is CASTFRDEQYF. CDR3 DNA sequence: TGTGCCAGCACCTTCCGGGACGAGCAGTATTTT.

The V gene is TRBV12-5, the J gene TRBJ2-4; D could derive from TRBD1 or TRBD2 (5 bases each). Germline CDR1 LGHNT, CDR2 FRNRAP. The CDR3 covers 17 residues. V shed 1 base and J shed 13 bases, with 26 bases lying between them. The CDR3 sequence is CASGLGSEPPRRGRQYF. In DNA, the CDR3 is TGTGCTAGTGGTTTGGGCTCCGAGCCCCCCCGCCGGGGACGGCAGTACTTC.

The chain uses TRBV29-1 and TRBJ2-2, with 11 bases fitting TRBD2. CDR1 is SQVTM and CDR2 is ANQGSEA in the germline V gene. This CDR3 contains 15 residues. V was pared by 7 bases and J by 3 bases, with 7 bases of the junction left unmatched. The CDR3 is CSASPLAGDTGELFF. In nucleotides, the CDR3 is TGCAGCGCCTCTCCACTAGCGGGGGACACCGGGGAGCTGTTTTTT.

This clone was counted only a few times. The chain is built from TRBV2 and TRBJ1-5; 8 nucleotides match TRBD1. From germline, CDR1 is SNHLY and CDR2 FYNNEI. The CDR3 totals 14 residues. The V gene end was trimmed by 7 bases and the J gene end by 3 bases; junction bases not matched to a gene: 5. CDR3 nucleotides: TGTGCCAGCAAAGCAGGGGGCGTCAATCAGCCCCAGCATTTT. Protein sequence: CASKAGGVNQPQHF.

This rearrangement joins TRBV6-1 to TRBJ1-3; 10 bases are a match to TRBD1. With V trimmed by 5 bases and J by 6 bases, 4 bases remained unmatched. This CDR3 is built from 14 residues. Germline loops: CDR1 MNHNS, CDR2 SASEGT. The CDR3 region has the DNA TGTGCCAGCAGTCCGGGGACAGGGGTAAACACCATATATTTT. Translation gives CASSPGTGVNTIYF.

The chain recombines TRBV6-1 with TRBJ2-5, with TRBD1 identical over 7 bases. Germline CDR1 MNHNS, CDR2 SASEGT. CDR3 size: 11 residues. V trimming: 10 bases; J trimming: 4 bases; junction bases outside the gene matches: 3. The CDR3 reads CAIYRGETQYF. CDR3 in DNA: TGTGCCATCTACAGGGGAGAGACCCAGTACTTC.

The chain is built from TRBV6-1 and TRBJ2-3; TRBD1 aligns across 7 bases. The trim removed 4 bases at V and 3 bases at J, leaving 4 bases unmatched. Germline CDR1 reads MNHNS; CDR2 reads SASEGT. This CDR3 has 14 amino acids. Here the CDR3 DNA reads TGTGCCAGCAGTGCCGACAGGGCTACAGATACGCAGTATTTT. Translation gives CASSADRATDTQYF.